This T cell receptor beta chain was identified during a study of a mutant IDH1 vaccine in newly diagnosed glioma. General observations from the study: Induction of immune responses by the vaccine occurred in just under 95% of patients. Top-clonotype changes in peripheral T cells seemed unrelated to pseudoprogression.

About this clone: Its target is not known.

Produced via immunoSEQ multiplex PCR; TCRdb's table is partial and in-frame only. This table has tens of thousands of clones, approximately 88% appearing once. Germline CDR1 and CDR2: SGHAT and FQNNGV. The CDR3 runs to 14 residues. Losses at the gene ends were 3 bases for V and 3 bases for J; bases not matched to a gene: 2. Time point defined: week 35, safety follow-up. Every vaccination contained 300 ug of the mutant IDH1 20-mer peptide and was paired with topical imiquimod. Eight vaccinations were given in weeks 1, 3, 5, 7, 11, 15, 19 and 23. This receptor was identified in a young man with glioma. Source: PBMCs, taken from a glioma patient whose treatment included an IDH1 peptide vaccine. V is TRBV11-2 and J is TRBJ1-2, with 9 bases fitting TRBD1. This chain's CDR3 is CASSLWDRDYGYTF. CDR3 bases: TGTGCCAGCAGCTTGTGGGACAGGGACTATGGCTACACCTTC.